The TCR beta chain under discussion was sequenced for a study of cytomegalovirus exposure and HLA in healthy donors. In the case of this clone: Its antigen is undetermined.

The CDR3 sequence is 17 residues long. CDR1 and CDR2 from the germline V gene are MGHRA and YSYEKL. With 5 bases clipped from V and 4 bases from J, the junction kept 8 bases outside the gene matches. Study-level points and caveats: For cytomegalovirus status, the classifier reportedly gave diagnoses with high specificity and sensitivity. The study listed under 200 cytomegalovirus-associated TCR beta chains.

TCRdb's copy holds only in-frame clones and misses some; the assay was immunoSEQ multiplex PCR. The profile covers some 140,000 clones, with roughly 86% appearing a single time and around 2.1% taken by the ten largest. This TCR came from a human donor in good health. Sequenced: PBMCs. The chain uses TRBV4-1 and TRBJ2-3; TRBD2 aligns across 14 bases. Here the CDR3 DNA reads TGCGCCAGCAGCACCCGACTAGCGGGAGGGCCGGCAGATACGCAGTATTTT. Translating it yields CASSTRLAGGPADTQYF.